This entry lists 24 T cell receptor beta chains sequenced from one sample in a study of T-cell memory formation after mild COVID-19. TCRdb used MiXCR to reprocess the 5' RACE reads, holding one entry per CDR3 protein. The sample includes 500,000 to 550,000 distinct CDR3 sequences, roughly 22% of them seen just once. Specimen: PBMCs or a T cell subset sorted from them (not recorded which). The receptors were sampled from an adult woman who had mild COVID-19 (a few samples of this study predate the infection). Cell type and time point are not known.

The V and J genes are TRBV30 and TRBJ2-6, with a tentative D call TRBD1 (5 bases). CDR1 is GTSNPN and CDR2 is SVGIG in the germline V gene (reference sequence). With 5 bases removed from V and 2 bases from J, the gap between germline ends came to 10 bases. This CDR3 region has 14 residues. The CDR3 loop is CAWASGTGANVLTF. As DNA, the CDR3 is TGTGCCTGGGCCTCAGGGACTGGGGCCAACGTCCTGACTTTC.

The gene calls are TRBV6-5 and TRBJ2-1, with D perhaps being TRBD1 or TRBD2 (5 bases each). V shed 6 bases and J shed 7 bases, with 13 bases lying between them. This CDR3 is 13 amino acids long. The germline V gene has CDR1 MNHEY and CDR2 SVGAGI. The CDR3 protein is CASSSGWGNEQFF. The CDR3 DNA sequence: TGTGCCAGCAGCAGTGGGTGGGGGAATGAGCAGTTCTTC.

The rearrangement joins TRBV29-1 to TRBJ1-2; 9 nucleotides align to TRBD1. The CDR3 is 16 residues long. J gave up 8 bases and V 2 bases, and 15 bases lay outside the gene matches. Germline loops: CDR1 SQVTM, CDR2 ANQGSEA. The CDR3 region has the DNA TGCAGCGTTGAAACCGGGACAGGGAAGATTATGAGGGGCTACACCTTC. It specifies CSVETGTGKIMRGYTF.

Many counts were recorded for this clonotype. J is TRBJ2-1 and V is TRBV29-1; 10 bases are shared with TRBD1. This CDR3 spans 15 amino acids. J lost 4 bases, V lost 7 bases, and 10 bases had no gene match. CDR1 and CDR2 from the germline V gene are SQVTM and ANQGSEA. The CDR3 loop is CSAGPPDRGYNEQFF. The CDR3 DNA reads TGCAGCGCCGGACCGCCGGACAGGGGGTACAATGAGCAGTTCTTC.

This clonotype was detected many times. The chain recombines TRBV7-9 with TRBJ2-1; TRBD2 matches 10 bases. The J segment lost 8 bases and the V segment lost 5 bases, leaving 12 bases of the junction unmatched. The CDR3 runs to 16 residues. Germline V gene data show CDR1 as SEHNR and CDR2 as FQNEAQ (reference sequence). As DNA, the CDR3 is TGTGCCAGCAGCATACATAGCGGGAGGTCGTGGGATGAGCAGTTCTTC. Protein sequence: CASSIHSGRSWDEQFF.

This clonotype was seen a handful of times. The chain carries TRBV19 and TRBJ2-3, with 7 positions matching TRBD1. This CDR3 spans 14 amino acids. Per germline, CDR1 LNHDA and CDR2 SQIVND (reference sequence). Unmatched junction bases numbered 6, after V lost 5 bases and J lost 4 bases. The CDR3 protein is CASSEGGAADTQYF. DNA for the CDR3: TGTGCCAGTAGTGAAGGGGGCGCAGCAGATACGCAGTATTTT.

In its sample, this clonotype was seen a few times. The chain recombines TRBV12-3 or TRBV12-4 with TRBJ2-7; D uncertain. Trimming took 6 bases from V and 2 from J, leaving 14 bases between them. The CDR3 has 14 amino acids. The CDR3 loop is CASRGTYPTYEQYF. The CDR3 nucleotides read TGTGCCAGCAGGGGAACCTATCCGACCTACGAGCAGTACTTC.

This clonotype was seen at least ten times. The V and J genes are TRBV5-1 and TRBJ2-3; TRBD2 matches 7 bases. CDR1 SGHRS and CDR2 YFSETQ come from the germline V gene. CDR3 length: 16 residues. The ends lost 0 bases at V and 6 bases at J; junction bases unmatched: 10. The CDR3: CASSLASSGGGDTQYF. CDR3 bases: TGCGCCAGCAGCTTGGCCTCATCGGGAGGCGGGGATACGCAGTATTTT. Using reference TRBV5-1 and TRBJ2-3 for the parts outside the CDR3, the full variable domain is KAGVTQTPRYLIKTRGQQVTLSCSPISGHRSVSWYQQTPGQGLQFLFEYFSETQRNKGNFPGRFSGRQFSNSRSEMNVSTLELGDSALYLCASSLASSGGGDTQYFGPGTRLTVL.

The chain combines TRBV19 with TRBJ1-1; unclear D gene. Deletions cut 7 bases from V and 1 base from J, with 10 bases between. Germline loops: CDR1 LNHDA, CDR2 SQIVND (reference sequence). The CDR3 is 13 amino acids. CDR3 bases: TGTGCCAGTAACTGGGGAGGGAACACTGAAGCTTTCTTT. Encoded protein: CASNWGGNTEAFF.

A few counts support this clonotype. The CDR3 coding sequence is TGTGCCAGCAGCCCCCAGCGGGGTTCTTTCGGGGAGCTGTTTTTT. Translation: CASSPQRGSFGELFF. The rearrangement links TRBV7-2 to TRBJ2-2; TRBD2 matches 7 bases. The CDR3 has 15 amino acids. The junction had 10 bases not matched to a gene; V was cut back by 5 bases and J by 7 bases. CDR1 and CDR2 from the germline V gene are SGHTA and FQGNSA.

V gene TRBV2 combines with J gene TRBJ1-5; D is uncertain. Per the germline V gene, CDR1 is SNHLY and CDR2 is FYNNEI. V shed 2 bases and J shed 3 bases, with 11 bases lying between them. The CDR3 contains 15 residues. CDR3 coding DNA: TGTGCCAGCAGTGAAATGGGCAGATACAATCAGCCCCAGCATTTT. It yields the protein CASSEMGRYNQPQHF.

This clonotype was seen only a few times. The DNA for the CDR3 is TGCAGTGCGCCCTCCCTAGGGCAAGAGACCCAGTACTTC. This encodes CSAPSLGQETQYF. The chain uses TRBV20-1 and TRBJ2-5; D uncertain. CDR1 is DFQATT and CDR2 is SNEGSKA in the germline V gene (reference sequence). This CDR3 is 13 amino acids long. V was clipped by 6 bases and J by 2 bases, with 13 bases between them.

This clonotype was picked up many times. The chain joins TRBV6-1 to TRBJ2-3; 11 nucleotides match TRBD2. With 2 bases clipped from V and 4 bases from J, the junction kept 2 bases outside the gene matches. This CDR3 is 15 amino acids long. The V gene's germline CDR1 is MNHNS and CDR2 SASEGT. CDR3 sequence reads: CASSELAGGPDTQYF. CDR3 in DNA: TGTGCCAGCAGTGAATTAGCGGGAGGGCCAGATACGCAGTATTTT.

In its sample, this clonotype was seen many times. This chain uses TRBV12-3 or TRBV12-4 with TRBJ2-5, with D maybe TRBD2 (5 bases). Trimming took 2 bases from V and 4 from J, leaving 8 bases between them. The CDR3 runs 13 residues. The CDR3 region is CASSLLAGETQYF. The DNA of the CDR3 is TGTGCCAGCAGTTTACTAGCAGGAGAGACCCAGTACTTC.

The chain has TRBV7-8 and TRBJ2-1; tentative D call: TRBD2 (7 bases). The CDR3 sequence is 12 residues long. The germline V gene encodes CDR1 SGHVS and CDR2 FQNEAQ. V was cut by 5 bases and J by 16 bases, with 18 bases left in between. CDR3 sequence (DNA): TGTGCCAGCAGCACAAGAGGGGGGGCGGGCTTCTTC. This gives the protein CASSTRGGAGFF.

The V and J genes are TRBV9 and TRBJ2-2, with 7 nucleotides matching TRBD1. The J segment lost 4 bases and the V segment lost 0 bases, leaving 3 bases of the junction unmatched. Germline V gene lookup returns CDR1 SGDLS and CDR2 YYNGEE. The CDR3 covers 15 residues. For the CDR3, the DNA is TGTGCCAGCAGCGTAGGGGGACAGTCCACCGGGGAGCTGTTTTTT. Its translation: CASSVGGQSTGELFF. Together with reference TRBV9 and TRBJ2-2, the CDR3 gives the full variable domain: DSGVTQTPKHLITATGQRVTLRCSPRSGDLSVYWYQQSLDQGLQFLIQYYNGEERAKGNILERFSAQQFPDLHSELNLSSLELGDSALYFCASSVGGQSTGELFFGEGSRLTVL.

This clonotype was found once. V and J are TRBV11-2 and TRBJ2-1; 9 nucleotides line up with TRBD1. V dropped 5 bases and J dropped 2; count of bases not matched to a gene: 7. CDR3 length equals 16 residues. CDR1 is SGHAT, CDR2 FQNNGV, per germline. The CDR3 loop reads CASSTRTGDPYNEQFF. The CDR3 region has the DNA TGTGCCAGCAGCACCAGGACAGGGGACCCCTACAATGAGCAGTTCTTC. The whole variable domain, remainder taken from reference TRBV11-2 and TRBJ2-1, is EAGVAQSPRYKIIEKRQSVAFWCNPISGHATLYWYQQILGQGPKLLIQFQNNGVVDDSQLPKDRFSAERLKGVDSTLKIQPAKLEDSAVYLCASSTRTGDPYNEQFFGPGTRLTVL.

The V gene is TRBV6-5, the J gene TRBJ2-3, with 9 bases aligning to TRBD2. The CDR3 is 15 residues long. The germline CDR1 and CDR2 sequences are MNHEY and SVGAGI. V lost 2 bases and J lost 1; bases outside the gene matches: 1. For the CDR3, the DNA is TGTGCCAGCAGTTACGGGACTAGCCGCACAGATACGCAGTATTTT. Protein sequence: CASSYGTSRTDTQYF.

This clonotype has more than one count but fewer than ten. The chain uses TRBV6-2 or TRBV6-3 and TRBJ2-2, with 8 bases fitting TRBD2. The length of the CDR3 is 17 residues. V trimming: 2 bases; J trimming: 3 bases; junction bases outside the gene matches: 8. The germline CDR1 and CDR2 sequences are MNHEY and SVGEGT. Here the CDR3 reads CASSYAVKRGYTGELFF. For the CDR3, the DNA is TGTGCCAGCAGTTACGCTGTGAAGCGGGGGTACACCGGGGAGCTGTTTTTT.

In its sample, this clonotype was seen a few times. The chain recombines TRBV18 with TRBJ2-5; D not certain. The CDR3 contains 14 residues. In germline, CDR1 is KGHSH, CDR2 LQKENI. The germline V and J ends were trimmed by 2 bases and 4 bases, with 11 bases remaining between them. CDR3 amino acids: CASSPWAGGETQYF. The CDR3 DNA reads as TGTGCCAGCTCACCATGGGCAGGCGGAGAGACCCAGTACTTC.

This clonotype was counted between two and nine times. This chain uses TRBV5-1 with TRBJ2-2; TRBD2 agrees at 11 bases. The germline V gene has CDR1 SGHRS and CDR2 YFSETQ. The V and J ends lost 4 bases and 1 base, in that order; junction bases with no gene match: 3. The CDR3 runs to 16 residues. The CDR3 sequence is CASSDTSGGNTGELFF. The CDR3 DNA reads TGCGCCAGCAGCGATACTAGCGGGGGGAACACCGGGGAGCTGTTTTTT.

V gene TRBV12-3 or TRBV12-4 combines with J gene TRBJ2-1, with D uncertain. The CDR3 has 14 residues. Trimming pared 5 bases from V and 4 bases from J, leaving 12 bases between. The CDR3 sequence is CASSGLKGYNEQFF. In nucleotides, the CDR3 is TGTGCCAGCAGTGGATTAAAGGGTTACAATGAGCAGTTCTTC.

This clonotype appeared a few times. V is TRBV24-1 and J is TRBJ2-2, with 9 bases that match TRBD1. V lost 3 bases and J lost 3; bases outside the gene matches: 4. Per germline, CDR1 KGHDR and CDR2 SFDVKD. The CDR3 is 16 amino acids. The CDR3 reads CATSDTGGAYTGELFF. Written as DNA, the CDR3 is TGTGCCACCAGTGATACAGGGGGCGCGTACACCGGGGAGCTGTTTTTT.

This clonotype has a handful of counts. The rearrangement links TRBV5-1 to TRBJ2-7; 8 nucleotides agree with TRBD1. Germline V gene sequence: CDR1 SGHRS, CDR2 YFSETQ. CDR3 length equals 17 residues. The V segment lost 3 bases and the J segment 7 bases; nucleotides outside the gene matches: 18. CDR3 sequence: CASSSPGQDLDLREQYF. The DNA for the CDR3 is TGCGCCAGCAGCTCACCGGGACAGGATCTGGACCTACGGGAGCAGTACTTC.